The 10 T cell receptor beta chains listed next were all sequenced from one sample in a study of neurological immune-mediated disorders. From the 5' RACE reads, TCRdb called clonotypes with MiXCR, one entry per CDR3 protein. This table has about 80,000 distinct CDR3 sequences, 5% to 6.5% appearing once. The time point: longitudinal time-point 2. The sequenced sample was PBMCs. The receptors were gathered from a woman aged 60-75 years with multiple sclerosis.

This clonotype was recorded at least ten times. The chain joins TRBV5-1 to TRBJ2-5; 8 positions match TRBD2. Germline CDR1 SGHRS, CDR2 YFSETQ. The CDR3 extends over 15 amino acids. V was pared by 2 bases and J by 3 bases, with 6 bases of the junction left unmatched. CDR3 sequence reads: CASSFSPGGEETQYF. The CDR3, as DNA: TGCGCCAGCAGCTTCTCACCGGGGGGGGAAGAGACCCAGTACTTC.

About this clonotype: It may be a read error: a sequence one base away is much more abundant. CDR3 sequence: CATTGQLAWVHEQFF. In DNA, the CDR3 is TGTGCCACCACAGGACAGCTAGCGTGGGTGCATGAGCAGTTCTTC. This chain connects TRBV12-3 or TRBV12-4 to TRBJ2-1; either TRBD1 or TRBD2 may supply D (6 bases each). The CDR3 runs 15 residues. V lost 10 bases to trimming and J lost 8 bases, with 24 bases between them.

This chain uses TRBV12-5 with TRBJ1-5; D is unresolved. The germline V gene has CDR1 LGHNT and CDR2 FRNRAP. The CDR3 loop spans 12 amino acids. V lost 2 bases, J lost 7 bases, and 6 bases lay in between. The CDR3 DNA is TGTGCTAGTGGTTTGAGGCCCCAGCCCCAGCATTTT. This codes for CASGLRPQPQHF. The complete variable domain, with remaining parts taken from reference TRBV12-5 and TRBJ1-5, reads DARVTQTPRHKVTEMGQEVTMRCQPILGHNTVFWYRQTMMQGLELLAYFRNRAPLDDSGMPKDRFSAEMPDATLATLKIQPSEPRDSAVYFCASGLRPQPQHFGDGTRLSIL.

This clonotype was recorded at least ten times. The V and J genes are TRBV5-1 and TRBJ1-2; D not resolved. V was shortened by 0 bases and J by 6 bases, with 12 bases between the two germline ends. This CDR3 has 14 amino acids. Germline loops: CDR1 SGHRS, CDR2 YFSETQ. The CDR3 DNA reads as TGCGCCAGCAGCTTGGTTGGGGTCTCGGATGGCTACACCTTC. This translates into CASSLVGVSDGYTF.

This clonotype was seen many times. The chain recombines TRBV4-2 with TRBJ2-1, with 8 bases identical to TRBD2. Germline CDR1 and CDR2: LGHNA and YNFKEQ. The V segment lost 4 bases and the J segment 5 bases; nucleotides outside the gene matches: 7. The length of the CDR3 is 15 residues. The CDR3 reads CASSPLTSANNEQFF. The CDR3 DNA reads as TGTGCCAGCAGCCCGTTGACTAGCGCGAACAATGAGCAGTTCTTC.

The CDR3 DNA is TGTGCCAGCAGTGAGGCAGAAACCAAAAACATTCAGTACTTC. Translation: CASSEAETKNIQYF. V usage is TRBV2 and J usage is TRBJ2-4; no reliable D call. The CDR3 extends over 14 amino acids. Germline assignment: CDR1 SNHLY and CDR2 FYNNEI. V was cut by 3 bases and J by 2 bases, with 8 bases left in between.

There are many counts of this clonotype. The CDR3, as DNA: TGTGCCAGCAGCTTAATCGGACAGGGTACCACCGGGGAGCTGTTTTTT. Protein sequence: CASSLIGQGTTGELFF. This chain connects TRBV7-2 to TRBJ2-2; 8 positions agree with TRBD1. CDR1 SGHTA and CDR2 FQGNSA come from the germline V gene. V trimming: 2 bases; J trimming: 4 bases; junction bases outside the gene matches: 6. CDR3 length equals 16 residues.

There are a few counts of this clonotype. The chain links TRBV5-4 to TRBJ2-1; D remains ambiguous. CDR1 and CDR2 (germline): SGHNT, YYREEE (reference sequence). V was shortened by 0 bases and J by 1 base, with 11 bases between the two germline ends. The CDR3 has 16 residues. DNA of the CDR3: TGTGCCAGCAGCTTGGGGGTTCCAGGATCCTACAATGAGCAGTTCTTC. This translates into CASSLGVPGSYNEQFF.

This clonotype was picked up many times. The rearrangement joins TRBV15 to TRBJ2-6; possibly TRBD1 for D (5 bases). This CDR3 spans 15 amino acids. V was clipped by 5 bases and J by 0 bases, with 8 bases between them. In germline, CDR1 is LNHNV, CDR2 YYDKDF (reference sequence). CDR3 sequence reads: CATSPDNSGANVLTF. The CDR3 nucleotides are TGTGCCACCAGCCCGGACAACTCTGGGGCCAACGTCCTGACTTTC.

This clonotype occurred a few times. The rearrangement joins TRBV6-5 to TRBJ2-7; 7 positions match TRBD1. Trimming removed 8 bases from V and 5 bases from J; junction bases left unmatched: 15. From germline, CDR1 is MNHEY and CDR2 SVGAGI. The CDR3 is 15 residues long. The DNA of the CDR3 is TGTGCCAGCGGAACGACTGGGACAGCCCCTGACGAGCAGTACTTC. Translation: CASGTTGTAPDEQYF.